Shown below are 4 T cell receptor beta chains from a single sample sequenced in a study of early T cells in non-severe SARS-CoV-2 infection. TCRdb reanalysed the 5' RACE reads using MiXCR and keeps one entry per CDR3 protein. The sample yields tens of thousands of distinct CDR3 sequences, over 9% seen once. The specimen was whole blood. These receptor sequences come from an adult who was a healthcare worker with PCR-confirmed SARS-CoV-2 infection or an uninfected control (not recorded which).

The chain carries TRBV9 and TRBJ2-7; D ambiguous. Trimming removed 4 bases at V and 5 bases at J, with 10 bases between. This CDR3 contains 12 residues. Germline CDR1 is SGDLS and CDR2 is YYNGEE. In DNA, the CDR3 is TGTGCCAGCAGCTCCCGCCCCGACGAGCAGTACTTC. Translating it yields CASSSRPDEQYF.

The chain joins TRBV4-1 to TRBJ2-7, with D perhaps matching TRBD1 (5 bases). Germline lookup yields CDR1 MGHRA and CDR2 YSYEKL. The CDR3 is made up of 12 amino acids. The ends were cut back, 6 bases at V and 2 bases at J, with 8 bases in the middle. CDR3 coding DNA: TGCGCCAGCAGGGACAAAACCTACGAGCAGTACTTC. Protein: CASRDKTYEQYF.

This clonotype was seen at least ten times. The CDR3 DNA sequence: TGTGCCAGCTCACCAACCGTGGAGACAGGGAGCTATGGCTACACCTTC. It encodes CASSPTVETGSYGYTF. The gene calls are TRBV18 and TRBJ1-2; 7 nucleotides agree with TRBD1. CDR3 size: 16 residues. V lost 2 bases, J lost 4 bases, and 10 bases stayed unmatched. Germline CDR1 KGHSH, CDR2 LQKENI.

This clonotype has a count of ten or more. V usage is TRBV9 and J usage is TRBJ2-3; D gene uncertain. V was shortened by 7 bases and J by 4 bases, with 22 bases between the two germline ends. Germline V gene sequence: CDR1 SGDLS, CDR2 YYNGEE. The CDR3 is 16 amino acids. CDR3: CASSSTEYSPPDTQYF. The CDR3 coding sequence is TGTGCCAGCTCCTCAACGGAGTATTCCCCCCCAGATACGCAGTATTTT. Filled out from reference TRBV9 and TRBJ2-3, the complete variable domain reads DSGVTQTPKHLITATGQRVTLRCSPRSGDLSVYWYQQSLDQGLQFLIQYYNGEERAKGNILERFSAQQFPDLHSELNLSSLELGDSALYFCASSSTEYSPPDTQYFGPGTRLTVL.